This TCR beta chain was found in a study of CD8+CD57+ T cells in acquired aplastic anemia. Looking at the study overall: Sorted CD4+ and CD8+ cells gave an average of approximately 3 ug of DNA. Among healthy donors, CD4+ cells averaged approximately 11 million reads. Whole-study findings and limits: Patients and controls shared 25 to 30 CD8+ CDR3 sequences. CD8+ Simpson's diversity did not differ significantly between patients and controls.

CDR3 and TCR beta VDJ profiling relied on genomic DNA as the template. TCRdb called the reads again in MiXCR, with one record for every CDR3 protein. Of about 210,000 distinct CDR3 sequences detected, under 65% appear once; the ten largest clones hold approximately 30%. On this clonotype: Its antigen is unknown. The germline gene is not matched at one end of the junction; a read error may be the cause.

Germline CDR1 reads LNHDA; CDR2 reads SQIVND (reference sequence). The CDR3 totals 15 residues. The chain is built from TRBV19 and TRBJ1-1; 7 bases agree with TRBD1. Sequenced: sorted CD4+, CD8+, or CD8+CD57+ T cells (not recorded which) from PBMCs. The TCR sequence derives from a human donor in good health. The CDR3 here is CASSGSRQGGTEAFF. CDR3 coding DNA: TGTGCCAGTAGCGGATCGAGACAGGGTGGGACTGAAGCCTTCTTT. The full variable domain, completed using reference TRBV19 and TRBJ1-1, is DGGITQSPKYLFRKEGQNVTLSCEQNLNHDAMYWYRQDPGQGLRLIYYSQIVNDFQKGDIAEGYSVSREKKESFPLTVTSAQKNPTAFYLCASSGSRQGGTEAFFGQGTRLTVV.